The subject of this entry is one TCR beta chain. V was cut by 2 bases and J by 2 bases, with 9 bases left in between. The CDR3 has 15 residues. Germline V gene sequence: CDR1 SNHLY, CDR2 FYNNEI. This record belongs to a study of blood T cell repertoires in COVID-19. Study at large: T cells, B-cell-depleted T cells, or PBMCs supplied cDNA or gDNA.

Seattle's enrolled individuals joined amid active infection and were then monitored longitudinally. Authors' data handling: Counts of nucleated cells, estimated from reference gene primer amplification, were obtained. The protocol was immunoSEQ multiplex PCR, while the TCRdb copy is restricted to in-frame clones and leaves out a portion. D and trimming come from the DNA, and the V and J calls and clone size come from that table. The table includes about 110,000 clones, approximately 80% detected once. Sequenced sample: peripheral blood. The chain recombines TRBV2 with TRBJ2-2; weak D call: TRBD2 (5 bases). This clonotype was obtained from an elderly man with COVID-19, enrolled during active disease. CDR3 DNA: TGTGCCAGCAGTGAAAGAGGGTATAACACCGGGGAGCTGTTTTTT. Protein sequence: CASSERGYNTGELFF.